This T cell receptor (beta chain) was captured by sequencing in a study of T cell responses to AZD1222 COVID-19 vaccine. Overall study results and limits: The study found Spike-specific TCR breadth and depth rose after two AZD1222 doses. Most donors were white British, females outnumbered males, and clonal diversity was possibly underestimated.

Method: immunoSEQ multiplex PCR; TCRdb's copy keeps in-frame clones and lacks some. This table holds around 110,000 clones, over 75% found once. CDR1 and CDR2 from the germline V gene are MDHEN and SYDVKM. The ends lost 5 bases at V and 7 bases at J; junction bases unmatched: 9. CDR3 length: 15 residues. In the case of this clone: Its target is unknown.

The TCR originated in an adult in good health. The gene calls are TRBV28 and TRBJ2-1; TRBD1 aligns across 9 bases. Sequenced here: peripheral blood, sampled on day 0 of MenACWY control vaccination. CDR3 in DNA: TGTGCCAGCAGTACCCGGGACAGGGATTTTAATGAGCAGTTCTTC. It encodes CASSTRDRDFNEQFF.